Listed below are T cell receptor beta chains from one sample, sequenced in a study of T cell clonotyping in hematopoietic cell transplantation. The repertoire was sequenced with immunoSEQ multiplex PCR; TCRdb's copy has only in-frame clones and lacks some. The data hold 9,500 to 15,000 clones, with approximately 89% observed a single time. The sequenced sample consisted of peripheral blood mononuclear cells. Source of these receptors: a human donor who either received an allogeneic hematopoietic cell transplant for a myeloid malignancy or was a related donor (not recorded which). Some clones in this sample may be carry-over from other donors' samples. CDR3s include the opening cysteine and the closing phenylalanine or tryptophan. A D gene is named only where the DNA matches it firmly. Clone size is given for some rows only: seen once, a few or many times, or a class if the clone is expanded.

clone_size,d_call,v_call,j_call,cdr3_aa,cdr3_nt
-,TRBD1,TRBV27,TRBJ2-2,CASSLAGGSRTGELFF,TGTGCCAGCAGTTTAGCAGGGGGATCGAGGACCGGGGAGCTGTTTTTT
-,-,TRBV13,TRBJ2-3,CASSSSTDTQYF,TGTGCCAGCAGCTCGAGCACAGATACGCAGTATTTT
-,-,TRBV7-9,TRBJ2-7,CASTPTGAGFYEQYF,TGTGCCAGCACTCCCACTGGGGCGGGTTTCTACGAGCAGTACTTC
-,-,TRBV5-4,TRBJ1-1,CASSLGEGESTEAFF,TGTGCCAGCAGCTTGGGTGAAGGGGAGAGCACTGAAGCTTTCTTT
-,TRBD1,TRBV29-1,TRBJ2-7,CSVAYRDRGYEQYF,TGCAGCGTAGCGTATAGGGACAGGGGGTACGAGCAGTACTTC
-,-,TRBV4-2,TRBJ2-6,CASSPIRQGSANSGANVLTF,TGTGCCAGCAGCCCGATAAGGCAGGGATCCGCTAACTCTGGGGCCAACGTCCTGACTTTC
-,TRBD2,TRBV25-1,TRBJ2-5,CASSDWRGGQETQYF,TGTGCCAGCAGTGATTGGCGGGGGGGTCAAGAGACCCAGTACTTC
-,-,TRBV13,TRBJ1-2,CASSFRGGLNYGYTF,TGTGCCAGCAGCTTCCGTGGAGGGCTAAACTATGGCTACACCTTC
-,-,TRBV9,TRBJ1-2,CASSVGGADGYTF,TGTGCCAGCAGCGTCGGAGGGGCGGATGGCTACACCTTC
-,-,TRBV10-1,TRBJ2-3,CASRQTHLDTQYF,TGCGCCAGCCGACAGACCCACCTTGATACGCAGTATTTT
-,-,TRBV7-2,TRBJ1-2,CASTVPRSNYGYTF,TGTGCCAGCACCGTCCCAAGGTCTAACTATGGCTACACCTTC
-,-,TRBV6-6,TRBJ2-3,CASSYSSRRDTQYF,TGTGCCAGCAGTTACTCTTCCAGGAGAGATACGCAGTATTTT
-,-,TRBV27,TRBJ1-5,CASSLSAWEPQHF,TGTGCCAGCAGTCTCTCCGCGTGGGAGCCCCAGCATTTT
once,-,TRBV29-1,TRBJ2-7,CSVEETYEQYF,TGCAGCGTTGAAGAGACCTACGAGCAGTACTTC
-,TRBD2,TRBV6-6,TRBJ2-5,CASKGWRGGAETQYF,TGTGCCAGCAAAGGTTGGCGGGGGGGCGCGGAGACCCAGTACTTC
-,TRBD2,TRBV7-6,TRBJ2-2,CAARLAYDTGELFF,TGTGCCGCCCGACTAGCGTATGACACCGGGGAGCTGTTTTTT
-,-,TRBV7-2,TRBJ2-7,CASSPWVGPSSYEQYF,TGTGCCAGCAGCCCGTGGGTGGGCCCGAGCTCCTACGAGCAGTACTTC
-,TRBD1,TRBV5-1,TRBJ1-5,CASSAGQGNMADQPQHF,TGCGCCAGCAGCGCTGGACAGGGAAATATGGCCGATCAGCCCCAGCATTTT
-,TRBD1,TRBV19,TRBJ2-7,CASSSGTGHGGEQYF,TGTGCCAGTAGTTCCGGGACAGGGCATGGGGGCGAGCAGTACTTC
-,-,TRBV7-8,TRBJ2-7,CASSGENEQYF,TGTGCCAGCAGCGGGGAGAATGAGCAGTACTTC
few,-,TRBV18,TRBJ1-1,CASSPPNTEAFF,TGTGCCAGCTCACCACCGAACACTGAAGCTTTCTTT
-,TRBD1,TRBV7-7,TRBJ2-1,CASSSFDRDNEQFF,TGTGCTAGCAGCTCATTTGACAGGGACAATGAGCAGTTCTTC
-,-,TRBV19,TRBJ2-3,CASRNRGGQDTQYF,TGTGCCAGTAGGAATAGGGGTGGTCAGGATACGCAGTATTTT
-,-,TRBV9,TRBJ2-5,CASSVGFQQETQYF,TGTGCCAGCAGCGTAGGGTTCCAGCAAGAGACCCAGTACTTC
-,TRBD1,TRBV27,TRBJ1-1,CASSGTELNTEAFF,TGTGCCAGCAGCGGGACAGAGTTGAACACTGAAGCTTTCTTT
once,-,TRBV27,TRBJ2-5,CASSPRASRGETQYF,TGTGCCAGCAGTCCCCGGGCGTCCCGTGGCGAGACCCAGTACTTC
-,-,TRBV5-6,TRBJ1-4,CASSLLGATNEKLFF,TGTGCCAGCAGCTTGTTGGGAGCAACTAATGAAAAACTGTTTTTT
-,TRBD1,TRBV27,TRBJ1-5,CASSFQGAGGNQPQHF,TGTGCCAGCAGTTTTCAGGGGGCAGGGGGCAATCAGCCCCAGCATTTT
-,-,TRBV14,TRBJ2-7,CASSQAYEQYF,TGTGCCAGCAGCCAAGCCTACGAGCAGTACTTC
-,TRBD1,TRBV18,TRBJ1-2,CASSLDRGHYGYTF,TGTGCCAGCTCACTCGACAGGGGGCACTATGGCTACACCTTC
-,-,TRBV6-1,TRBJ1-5,CASSVEGIQPQHF,TGTGCCAGCAGTGTAGAGGGAATACAGCCCCAGCATTTT
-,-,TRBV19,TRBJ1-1,CASSVQQRMNTEAFF,TGTGCCAGTAGTGTCCAACAGCGGATGAACACTGAAGCTTTCTTT
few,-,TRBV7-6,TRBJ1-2,CASSPLIPRQGRRIGYTF,TGTGCCAGCAGCCCTCTGATCCCCCGCCAGGGCAGGCGTATTGGCTACACCTTC
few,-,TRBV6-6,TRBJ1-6,CASSYIRPANSPLHF,TGTGCCAGCAGTTACATACGGCCGGCCAATTCACCCCTCCACTTT
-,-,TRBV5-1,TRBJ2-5,CASSLAGWPQETQYF,TGCGCCAGCAGCTTGGCCGGTTGGCCCCAAGAGACCCAGTACTTC
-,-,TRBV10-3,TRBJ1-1,CAISESRGRTEAFF,TGTGCCATCAGTGAGTCGAGGGGGAGGACTGAAGCTTTCTTT
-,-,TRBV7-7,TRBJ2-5,CASSPLDQETQYF,TGTGCTAGCAGTCCATTAGACCAAGAGACCCAGTACTTC
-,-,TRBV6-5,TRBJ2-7,CASSYSEGSYEQYF,TGTGCCAGCAGTTACTCCGAGGGCTCCTACGAGCAGTACTTC
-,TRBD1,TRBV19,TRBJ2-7,CASSSGTAATYEQYF,TGTGCCAGCAGTTCCGGGACAGCAGCCACCTACGAGCAGTACTTC
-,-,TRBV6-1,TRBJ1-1,CASSLMAAPNTEAFF,TGTGCCAGCAGTTTGATGGCGGCCCCTAACACTGAAGCTTTCTTT